Included here is one TCR beta chain sequence, with context. Its antigen is undetermined. Every bit of the isolated RNA underwent reverse transcription, so sequencing read expressed TCRB transcripts. TCRdb keeps only in-frame clones here, not all; method: immunoSEQ multiplex PCR. The sample lists 310,000 or so clones; roughly 8% were seen once. These data come from a study of beta chain features in type 1 diabetes. The overall study: Healthy donors, compared against patients, showed similar age, gender and cell yields. Study-level results: Type 1 diabetes patients had moderately but significantly shorter TCRB CDR3s in all four CD4+ subsets. The VDJ junctions of type 1 diabetes patients carried fewer insertions and more deletions.

Germline loops: CDR1 SGHNT, CDR2 YYREEE (reference sequence). V dropped 0 bases and J dropped 5 bases, with 5 bases sitting between them. The CDR3 spans 12 residues. The sequencing input was central memory CD4+ T cells from blood. The chain uses TRBV5-4 and TRBJ2-5; D remains ambiguous. The sequence derives from a woman between 18 and 29 years old in good health. The CDR3 is CASSLASETQYF. The CDR3 DNA sequence: TGTGCCAGCAGCTTGGCTTCCGAGACCCAGTACTTC.